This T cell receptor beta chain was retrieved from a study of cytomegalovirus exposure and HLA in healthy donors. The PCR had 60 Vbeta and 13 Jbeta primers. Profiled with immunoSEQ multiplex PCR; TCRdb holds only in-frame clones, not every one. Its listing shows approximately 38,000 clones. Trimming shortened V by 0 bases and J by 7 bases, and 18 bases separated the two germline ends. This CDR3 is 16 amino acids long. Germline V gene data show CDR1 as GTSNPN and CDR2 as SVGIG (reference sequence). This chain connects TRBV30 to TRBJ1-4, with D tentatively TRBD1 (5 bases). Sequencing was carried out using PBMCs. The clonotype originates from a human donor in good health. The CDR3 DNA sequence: TGTGCCTGGAGTGTACGGGGGGGGTATGGCTCTGAAAAACTGTTTTTT. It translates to CAWSVRGGYGSEKLFF.